A single T cell receptor (beta chain) is shown here with its context. Its cognate antigen is unknown. This CDR3 region has 15 residues. Trimming took off 5 bases at V and 1 base at J, with 13 bases between the two ends. Germline V gene lookup returns CDR1 PRHDT and CDR2 FYEKMQ (reference sequence). The unexposed donors gave CD4+ T cells in about 2010-2018, prior to COVID-19. Isolation of CD4+ T cells took place after about 10 days in culture. Cells permitting, SARS-CoV-2 S/N and four cold-coronavirus spikes were tested on unexposed-donor CD4+ T cells. This record belongs to a study of CD4 T cells in relation to SARS-CoV-2 and coronaviruses. Background on the study: TCR beta CDR3s were sequenced after 10-day antigen culture of PBMCs.

Assay: immunoSEQ multiplex PCR; the TCRdb copy retains only in-frame clones and omits some. This table has about 25,000 clones, 65% to 80% appearing once. The specimen sequenced was CD4+ T cells from PBMCs, cultured in vitro. The TCR originated in a human donor in good health. The V gene is TRBV13, the J gene TRBJ2-3; D may be TRBD2 (6 bases). Written as DNA, the CDR3 is TGTGCCAGCAGCCTGCCCCCGGGGGGCACAGATACGCAGTATTTT. Translating gives CASSLPPGGTDTQYF.